This T cell receptor beta chain is from a study of control samples from healthy donors and cancer patients. J gave up 5 bases and V 5 bases, and 10 bases lay outside the gene matches. The V gene's germline CDR1 is LNHDA and CDR2 SQIVND (reference sequence). CDR3 length: 15 amino acids. The method was immunoSEQ multiplex PCR; TCRdb's version includes in-frame clones alone and lacks a portion of them. The sample holds 200,000 to 250,000 clones, around 94% seen once. The origin of this receptor is a man between 45 and 60 years old in good health. Material for sequencing was blood. V gene TRBV19 combines with J gene TRBJ2-7; 9 bases are a match to TRBD1. The CDR3 spells CASSPRRDRVDEQYF. The DNA of the CDR3 is TGTGCCAGTAGTCCACGCCGGGACAGGGTCGACGAGCAGTACTTC.